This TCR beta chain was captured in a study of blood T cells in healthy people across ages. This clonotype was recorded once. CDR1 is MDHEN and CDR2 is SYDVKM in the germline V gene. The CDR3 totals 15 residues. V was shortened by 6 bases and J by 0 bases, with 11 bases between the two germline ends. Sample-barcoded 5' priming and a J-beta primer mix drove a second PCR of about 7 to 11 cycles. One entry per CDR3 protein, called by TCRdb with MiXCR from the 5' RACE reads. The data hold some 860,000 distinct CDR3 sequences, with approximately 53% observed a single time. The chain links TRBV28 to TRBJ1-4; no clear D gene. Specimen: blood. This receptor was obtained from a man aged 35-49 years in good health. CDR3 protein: CASRLGPATNEKLFF. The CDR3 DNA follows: TGTGCCAGCAGACTAGGACCCGCAACTAATGAAAAACTGTTTTTT.